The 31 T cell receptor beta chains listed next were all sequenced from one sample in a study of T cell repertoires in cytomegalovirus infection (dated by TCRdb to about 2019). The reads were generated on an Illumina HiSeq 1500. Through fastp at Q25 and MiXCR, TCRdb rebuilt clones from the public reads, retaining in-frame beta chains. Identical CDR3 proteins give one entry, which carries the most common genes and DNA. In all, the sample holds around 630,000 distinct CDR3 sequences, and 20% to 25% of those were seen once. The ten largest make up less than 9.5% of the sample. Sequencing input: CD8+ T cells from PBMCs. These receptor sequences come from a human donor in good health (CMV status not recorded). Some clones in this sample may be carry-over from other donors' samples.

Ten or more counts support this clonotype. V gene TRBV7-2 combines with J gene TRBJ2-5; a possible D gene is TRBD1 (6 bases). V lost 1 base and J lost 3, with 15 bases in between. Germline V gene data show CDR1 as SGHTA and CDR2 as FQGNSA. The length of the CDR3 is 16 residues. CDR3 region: CASSLDPGALKETQYF. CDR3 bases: TGTGCCAGCAGCTTAGACCCAGGGGCCCTGAAAGAGACCCAGTACTTC. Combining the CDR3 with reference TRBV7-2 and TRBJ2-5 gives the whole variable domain GAGVSQSPSNKVTEKGKDVELRCDPISGHTALYWYRQSLGQGLEFLIYFQGNSAPDKSGLPSDRFSAERTGGSVSTLTIQRTQQEDSAVYLCASSLDPGALKETQYFGPGTRLLVL.

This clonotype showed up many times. The CDR3 spells CASSSNRAPGTGELFF. The CDR3 nucleotides read TGTGCCAGCAGCTCTAACAGGGCCCCGGGCACCGGGGAGCTGTTTTTT. The chain joins TRBV7-8 to TRBJ2-2; a weak D match, TRBD1 (6 bases). Germline CDR1 is SGHVS and CDR2 is FQNEAQ. This CDR3 is built from 16 residues. Deletions cut 4 bases from V and 4 bases from J, with 16 bases between.

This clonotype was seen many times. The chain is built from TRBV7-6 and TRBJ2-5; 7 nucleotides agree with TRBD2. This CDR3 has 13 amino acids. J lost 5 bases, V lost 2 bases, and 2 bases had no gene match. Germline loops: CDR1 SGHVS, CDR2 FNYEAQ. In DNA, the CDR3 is TGTGCCAGCAGCTTATTCGGGGGGGAGACCCAGTACTTC. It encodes CASSLFGGETQYF.

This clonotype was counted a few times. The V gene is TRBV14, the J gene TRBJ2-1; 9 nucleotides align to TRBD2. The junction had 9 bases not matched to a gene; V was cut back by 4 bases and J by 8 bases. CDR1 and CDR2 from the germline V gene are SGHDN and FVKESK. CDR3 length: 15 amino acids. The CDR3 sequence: CASSPIGGGAYEQFF. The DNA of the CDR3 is TGTGCCAGCAGCCCGATCGGCGGGGGGGCGTATGAGCAGTTCTTC.

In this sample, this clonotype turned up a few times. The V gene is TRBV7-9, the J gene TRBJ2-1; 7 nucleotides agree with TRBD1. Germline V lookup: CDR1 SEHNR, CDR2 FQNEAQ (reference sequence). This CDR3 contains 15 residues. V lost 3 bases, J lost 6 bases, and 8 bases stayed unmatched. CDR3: CASSLKGQFFNEQFF. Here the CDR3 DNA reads TGTGCCAGCAGCTTGAAGGGACAGTTCTTCAATGAGCAGTTCTTC.

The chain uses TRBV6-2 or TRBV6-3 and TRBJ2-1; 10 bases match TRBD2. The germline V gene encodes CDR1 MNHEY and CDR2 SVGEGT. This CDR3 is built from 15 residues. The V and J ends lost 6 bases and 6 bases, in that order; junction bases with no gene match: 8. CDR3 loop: CASSPLAGACNEQFF. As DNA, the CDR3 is TGTGCCAGCAGCCCTCTAGCGGGGGCTTGCAATGAGCAGTTCTTC.

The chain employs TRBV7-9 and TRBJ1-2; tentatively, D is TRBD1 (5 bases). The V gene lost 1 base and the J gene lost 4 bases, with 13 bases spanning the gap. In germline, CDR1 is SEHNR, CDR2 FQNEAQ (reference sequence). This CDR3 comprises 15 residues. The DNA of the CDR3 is TGTGCCAGCAGCTTAGTGACCAGGGTCGGCTATGGCTACACCTTC. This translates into CASSLVTRVGYGYTF.

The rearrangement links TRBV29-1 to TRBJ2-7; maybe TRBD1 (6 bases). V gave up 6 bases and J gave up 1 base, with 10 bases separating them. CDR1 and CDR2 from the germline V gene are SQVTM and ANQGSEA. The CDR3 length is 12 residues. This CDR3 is CSVADSSYEQYF. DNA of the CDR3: TGCAGCGTCGCGGACAGTTCCTACGAGCAGTACTTC.

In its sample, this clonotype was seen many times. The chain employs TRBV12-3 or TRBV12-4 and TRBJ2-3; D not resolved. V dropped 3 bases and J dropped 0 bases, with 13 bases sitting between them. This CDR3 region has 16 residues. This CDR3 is CASSFSTESSTDTQYF. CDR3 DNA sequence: TGTGCCAGCAGTTTCAGTACAGAGTCTAGCACAGATACGCAGTATTTT.

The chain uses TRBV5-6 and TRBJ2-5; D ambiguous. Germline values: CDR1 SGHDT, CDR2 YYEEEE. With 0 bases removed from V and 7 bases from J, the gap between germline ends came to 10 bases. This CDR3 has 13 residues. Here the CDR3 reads CASSLGVVGTQYF. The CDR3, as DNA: TGTGCCAGCAGCTTGGGGGTGGTAGGGACCCAGTACTTC.

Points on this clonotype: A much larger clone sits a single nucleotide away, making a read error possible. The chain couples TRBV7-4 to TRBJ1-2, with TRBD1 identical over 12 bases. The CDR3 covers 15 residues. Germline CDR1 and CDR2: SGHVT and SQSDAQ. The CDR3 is CVSSLGDRGLSGYTF. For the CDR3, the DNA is TGTGTCAGCAGCTTAGGGGACAGGGGGCTAAGTGGCTACACCTTC.

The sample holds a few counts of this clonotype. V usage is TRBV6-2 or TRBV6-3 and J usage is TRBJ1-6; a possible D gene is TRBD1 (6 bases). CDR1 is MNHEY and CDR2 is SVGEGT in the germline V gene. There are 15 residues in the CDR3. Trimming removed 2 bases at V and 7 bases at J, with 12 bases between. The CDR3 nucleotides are TGTGCCAGCAGTTACATCGGCCAGGGGAATTCACCCCTCCACTTT. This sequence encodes CASSYIGQGNSPLHF.

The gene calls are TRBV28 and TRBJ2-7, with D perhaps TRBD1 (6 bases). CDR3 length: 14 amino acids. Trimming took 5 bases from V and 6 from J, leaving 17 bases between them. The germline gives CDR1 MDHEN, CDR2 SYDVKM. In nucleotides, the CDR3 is TGTGCCAGCAGTACCTTGACAGGTTTTTTCGAGCAGTACGTC. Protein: CASSTLTGFFEQYV.

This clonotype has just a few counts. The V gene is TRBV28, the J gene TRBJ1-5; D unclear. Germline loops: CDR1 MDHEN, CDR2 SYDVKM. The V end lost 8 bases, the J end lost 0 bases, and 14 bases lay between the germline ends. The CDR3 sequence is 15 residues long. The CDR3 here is CASLLPGNSNQPQHF. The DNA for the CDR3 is TGTGCCAGCCTTCTTCCGGGGAATAGCAATCAGCCCCAGCATTTT.

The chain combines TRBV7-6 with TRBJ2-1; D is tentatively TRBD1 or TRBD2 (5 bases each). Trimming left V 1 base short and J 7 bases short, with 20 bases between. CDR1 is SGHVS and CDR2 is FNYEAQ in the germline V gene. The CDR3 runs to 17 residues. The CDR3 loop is CASSLGVGRRWGNEQFF. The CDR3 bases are TGTGCCAGCAGCTTAGGAGTGGGGCGGAGGTGGGGGAATGAGCAGTTCTTC.

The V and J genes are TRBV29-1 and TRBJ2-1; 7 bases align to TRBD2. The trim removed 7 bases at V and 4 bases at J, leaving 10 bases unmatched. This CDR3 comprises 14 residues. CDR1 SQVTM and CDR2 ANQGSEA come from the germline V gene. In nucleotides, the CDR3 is TGCAGCGCCGGTGGGGGGGACTATTACAATGAGCAGTTCTTC. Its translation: CSAGGGDYYNEQFF.

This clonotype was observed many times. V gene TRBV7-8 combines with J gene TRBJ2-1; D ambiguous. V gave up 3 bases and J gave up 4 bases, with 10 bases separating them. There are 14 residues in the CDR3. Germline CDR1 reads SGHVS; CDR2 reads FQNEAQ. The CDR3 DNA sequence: TGTGCCAGCAGCTTCGCGGACCAATACAATGAGCAGTTCTTC. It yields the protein CASSFADQYNEQFF.

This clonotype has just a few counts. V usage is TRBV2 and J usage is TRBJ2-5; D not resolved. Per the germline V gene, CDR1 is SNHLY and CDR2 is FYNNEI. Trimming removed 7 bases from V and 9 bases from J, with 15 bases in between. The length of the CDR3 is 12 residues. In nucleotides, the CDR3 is TGTGCCAGCATGACCCGACAAAGGGCCCAGTACTTC. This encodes CASMTRQRAQYF. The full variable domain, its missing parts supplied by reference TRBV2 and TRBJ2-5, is EPEVTQTPSHQVTQMGQEVILRCVPISNHLYFYWYRQILGQKVEFLVSFYNNEISEKSEIFDDQFSVERPDGSNFTLKIRSTKLEDSAMYFCASMTRQRAQYFGPGTRLLVL.

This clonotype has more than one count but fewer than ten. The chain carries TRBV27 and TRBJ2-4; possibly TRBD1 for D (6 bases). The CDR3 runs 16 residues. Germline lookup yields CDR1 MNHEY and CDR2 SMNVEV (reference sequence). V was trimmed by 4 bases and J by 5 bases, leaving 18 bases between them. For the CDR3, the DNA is TGTGCCAGCAGTTCAACCGGGACACATCTCGAAAACATTCAGTACTTC. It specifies CASSSTGTHLENIQYF.

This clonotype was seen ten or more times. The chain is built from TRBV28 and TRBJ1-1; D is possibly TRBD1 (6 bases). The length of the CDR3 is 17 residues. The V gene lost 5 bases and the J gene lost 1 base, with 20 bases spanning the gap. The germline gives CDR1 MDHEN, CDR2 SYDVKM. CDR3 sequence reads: CASSPQYGGQTNTEAFF. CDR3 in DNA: TGTGCCAGCAGTCCACAGTATGGTGGACAGACGAACACTGAAGCTTTCTTT. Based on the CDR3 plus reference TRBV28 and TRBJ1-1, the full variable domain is DVKVTQSSRYLVKRTGEKVFLECVQDMDHENMFWYRQDPGLGLRLIYFSYDVKMKEKGDIPEGYSVSREKKERFSLILESASTNQTSMYLCASSPQYGGQTNTEAFFGQGTRLTVV.

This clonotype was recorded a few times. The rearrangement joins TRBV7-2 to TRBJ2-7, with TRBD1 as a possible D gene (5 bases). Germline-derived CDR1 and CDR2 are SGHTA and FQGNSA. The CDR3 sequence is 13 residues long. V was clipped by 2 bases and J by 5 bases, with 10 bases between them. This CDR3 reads CASSLKGVNEQYV. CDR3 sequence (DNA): TGTGCCAGCAGCTTAAAAGGGGTGAACGAGCAGTACGTC.

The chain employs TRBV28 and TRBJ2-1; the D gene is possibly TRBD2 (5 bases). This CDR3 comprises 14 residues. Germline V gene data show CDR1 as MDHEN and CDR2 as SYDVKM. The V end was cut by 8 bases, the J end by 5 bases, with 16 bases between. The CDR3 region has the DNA TGTGCCAGCGGCCCCCGGGGTAACGACAATGAGCAGTTCTTC. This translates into CASGPRGNDNEQFF.

This CDR3 reads CASSPSGAGAVEEQFF. As DNA, the CDR3 is TGCGCCAGCAGCCCCTCAGGGGCGGGGGCGGTCGAGGAGCAGTTCTTC. V is TRBV4-1 and J is TRBJ2-1; a possible D gene is TRBD2 (7 bases). Trimming took 4 bases from V and 10 from J, leaving 23 bases between them. There are 16 residues in the CDR3. Germline CDR1 reads MGHRA; CDR2 reads YSYEKL.

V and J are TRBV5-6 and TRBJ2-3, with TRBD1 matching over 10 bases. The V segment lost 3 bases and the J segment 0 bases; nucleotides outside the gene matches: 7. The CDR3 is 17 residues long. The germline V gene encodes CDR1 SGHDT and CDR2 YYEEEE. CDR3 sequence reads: CASSYRQGATSTDTQYF. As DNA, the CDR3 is TGTGCCAGCAGCTACAGACAGGGGGCGACGAGCACAGATACGCAGTATTTT.

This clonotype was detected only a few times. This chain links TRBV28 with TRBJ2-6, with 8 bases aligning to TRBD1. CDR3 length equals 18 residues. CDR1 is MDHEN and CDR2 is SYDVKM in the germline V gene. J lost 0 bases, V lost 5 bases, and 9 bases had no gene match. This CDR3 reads CASSGQGPLSSGANVLTF. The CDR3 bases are TGTGCCAGCAGTGGACAGGGACCACTTAGCTCTGGGGCCAACGTCCTGACTTTC.

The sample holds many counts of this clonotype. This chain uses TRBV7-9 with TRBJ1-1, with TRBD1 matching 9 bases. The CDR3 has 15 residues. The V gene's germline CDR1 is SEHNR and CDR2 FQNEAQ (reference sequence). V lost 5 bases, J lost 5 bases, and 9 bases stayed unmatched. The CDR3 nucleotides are TGTGCCAGCAGCGGCGGGACAGGGCAGGCTACTGAAGCTTTCTTT. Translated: CASSGGTGQATEAFF.

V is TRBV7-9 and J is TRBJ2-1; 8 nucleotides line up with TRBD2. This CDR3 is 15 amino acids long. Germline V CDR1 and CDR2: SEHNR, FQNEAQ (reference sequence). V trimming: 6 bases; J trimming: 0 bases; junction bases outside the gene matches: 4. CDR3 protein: CASRPRGGSYNEQFF. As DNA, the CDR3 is TGTGCCAGCAGACCTCGGGGGGGCTCCTACAATGAGCAGTTCTTC.

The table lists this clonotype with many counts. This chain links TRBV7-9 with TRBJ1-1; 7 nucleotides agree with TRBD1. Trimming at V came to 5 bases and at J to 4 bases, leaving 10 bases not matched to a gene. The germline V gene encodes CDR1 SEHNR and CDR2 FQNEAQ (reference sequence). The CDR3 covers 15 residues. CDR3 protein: CASSLGQAVSTEAFF. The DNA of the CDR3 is TGTGCCAGCAGCCTAGGACAGGCAGTCAGCACTGAAGCTTTCTTT.

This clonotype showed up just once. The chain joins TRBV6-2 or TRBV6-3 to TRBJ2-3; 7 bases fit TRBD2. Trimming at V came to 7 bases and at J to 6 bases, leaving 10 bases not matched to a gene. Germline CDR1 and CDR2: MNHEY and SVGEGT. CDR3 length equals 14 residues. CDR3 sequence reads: CASTWGGAADTQYF. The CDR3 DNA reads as TGTGCCAGCACCTGGGGAGGGGCCGCCGATACGCAGTATTTT.

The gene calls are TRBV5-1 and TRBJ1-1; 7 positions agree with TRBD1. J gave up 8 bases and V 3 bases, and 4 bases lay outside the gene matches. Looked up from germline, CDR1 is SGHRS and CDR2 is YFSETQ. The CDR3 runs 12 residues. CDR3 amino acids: CASSSRTGEAFF. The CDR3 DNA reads TGCGCCAGCAGCTCTCGGACAGGCGAAGCTTTCTTT.

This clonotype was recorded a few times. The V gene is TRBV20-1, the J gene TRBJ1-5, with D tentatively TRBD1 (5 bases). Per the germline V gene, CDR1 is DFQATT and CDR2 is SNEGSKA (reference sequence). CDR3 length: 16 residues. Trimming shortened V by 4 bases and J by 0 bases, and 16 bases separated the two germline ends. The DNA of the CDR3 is TGCAGTGCTAAACCGCCCGGGGCTTATAGCAATCAGCCCCAGCATTTT. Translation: CSAKPPGAYSNQPQHF.